The entry that follows covers one T cell receptor (beta chain) sequence. Its antigen is as yet unknown. Autoimmune disease history or systemic immunosuppression disqualified patients. Generated by immunoSEQ multiplex PCR, the TCRdb table keeps only in-frame clones and is missing some. The sample holds roughly 17,000 clones; more than 65% are singletons and the top ten take approximately 20%. This entry is derived from a study of OX40 agonist ivuxolimab in advanced cancers. In the study overall: Patients assigned to dose escalation were diagnosed with hepatocellular carcinoma, melanoma, renal cell or head and neck cancer.

Per the germline V gene, CDR1 is SGHNT and CDR2 is YYREEE (reference sequence). The CDR3 is 16 amino acids. Trimming removed 4 bases at V and 0 bases at J, with 13 bases between. Points from the study as a whole: In CD8+ T cells, expanded clones were on average more numerous than in CD4+.

The TCR originated in an adult with an advanced solid tumor such as melanoma, head and neck, liver or kidney cancer. The material was CD4+ or CD8+ T cells sorted from blood, obtained in a trial of the OX40 agonist ivuxolimab. This rearrangement joins TRBV5-4 to TRBJ2-2; D is uncertain. CDR3 DNA: TGTGCCAGCAGCCCTCAGGAGCGCGCGAACACCGGGGAGCTGTTTTTT. Its translation is CASSPQERANTGELFF.